The 20 T cell receptor beta chains below were found in one sample sequenced in a study of shared clonotypes between healthy human individuals. Sequencing was performed with immunoSEQ multiplex PCR; in TCRdb, only in-frame clones are kept and a portion is missing. Of around 2.5 million clones listed, roughly 93% are singletons. Sequences were obtained from naive CD4+ T cells from PBMCs. Regarding subset: CD45RA+ positively selected. The receptors stem from a man aged 18-30 years in good health. Some clones in this sample may be carry-over from other donors' samples.

The chain carries TRBV2 and TRBJ2-5; D is perhaps TRBD1 (7 bases). V shed 10 bases and J shed 4 bases, with 22 bases lying between them. This CDR3 contains 15 residues. CDR1 is SNHLY and CDR2 is FYNNEI in the germline V gene. CDR3 sequence reads: CATPRGAWEGETQYF. CDR3 coding DNA: TGTGCCACTCCCAGGGGGGCTTGGGAAGGAGAGACCCAGTACTTC.

This clone has a single count. V and J are TRBV18 and TRBJ1-1, with a tentative D call TRBD1 (5 bases). Germline lookup yields CDR1 KGHSH and CDR2 LQKENI. CDR3 size: 14 residues. The V end was cut by 2 bases, the J end by 5 bases, with 12 bases between. The CDR3 region has the DNA TGTGCCAGCTCACCAGAGCTCGGGGCGACTGAAGCTTTCTTT. It translates to CASSPELGATEAFF.

The chain carries TRBV30 and TRBJ1-6; unclear D gene. Trimming shortened V by 0 bases and J by 8 bases, and 11 bases separated the two germline ends. This CDR3 is 14 amino acids long. Looked up from germline, CDR1 is GTSNPN and CDR2 is SVGIG (reference sequence). In nucleotides, the CDR3 is TGTGCCTGGAGTGTTGGACCGATAGATTCACCCCTCCACTTT. As protein: CAWSVGPIDSPLHF.

This chain links TRBV6-5 with TRBJ1-1; D not certain. Trimming cost V 4 bases and J 3 bases, with 12 bases left between them. The CDR3 sequence is 14 residues long. CDR1 MNHEY and CDR2 SVGAGI come from the germline V gene. CDR3 in DNA: TGTGCCAGCAGTTTCCTAGGACGGTACACTGAAGCTTTCTTT. It codes for CASSFLGRYTEAFF.

V usage is TRBV11-2 and J usage is TRBJ1-1; 7 positions match TRBD1. Germline V lookup: CDR1 SGHAT, CDR2 FQNNGV. The CDR3 totals 14 residues. The V gene end was trimmed by 5 bases and the J gene end by 3 bases; junction bases not matched to a gene: 6. DNA of the CDR3: TGTGCCAGCAGCCGGGACAGCACATACACTGAAGCTTTCTTT. Protein: CASSRDSTYTEAFF.

This chain connects TRBV7-2 to TRBJ2-7; D remains unclear. This CDR3 is built from 13 residues. V was trimmed by 4 bases and J by 4 bases, leaving 11 bases between them. Germline V lookup: CDR1 SGHTA, CDR2 FQGNSA. DNA of the CDR3: TGTGCCAGCAGCTCCCTCGTAGGGTACGAGCAGTACTTC. It yields the protein CASSSLVGYEQYF.

V and J are TRBV5-6 and TRBJ2-3; D not certain. V lost 4 bases and J 0 bases, leaving 12 bases between the germline ends. The CDR3 runs 15 residues. Germline assignment: CDR1 SGHDT and CDR2 YYEEEE. CDR3 protein: CASSSTISSTDTQYF. CDR3 bases: TGTGCCAGCAGCAGTACAATTAGCAGCACAGATACGCAGTATTTT.

The rearrangement uses TRBV6-6 and TRBJ2-7; 7 nucleotides line up with TRBD1. Trimming removed 4 bases from V and 0 bases from J; junction bases left unmatched: 6. The V gene's germline CDR1 is MNHNY and CDR2 SVGAGI (reference sequence). The CDR3 loop spans 15 amino acids. CDR3 sequence reads: CASSSQGSISYEQYF. In DNA, the CDR3 is TGTGCCAGCAGTTCACAGGGGTCTATCTCCTACGAGCAGTACTTC.

The rearrangement joins TRBV30 to TRBJ2-7, with D possibly TRBD1 on 5 matching bases. V was cut by 3 bases and J by 7 bases, with 13 bases left in between. CDR1 is GTSNPN, CDR2 SVGIG, per germline (reference sequence). The CDR3 is 12 residues long. CDR3 region: CAWRTLGVEQYF. Written as DNA, the CDR3 is TGTGCCTGGAGGACCTTAGGGGTTGAGCAGTACTTC.

The J gene is TRBJ2-5, the V gene TRBV29-1; tentatively, D is TRBD2 (6 bases). The germline CDR1 and CDR2 sequences are SQVTM and ANQGSEA. Trimming stripped 4 bases from V and 7 bases from J, with 13 bases between. The CDR3 sequence is 12 residues long. The CDR3 sequence: CSVARLEGTQYF. CDR3 sequence (DNA): TGCAGCGTTGCGAGGCTGGAGGGGACCCAGTACTTC. Drawing the rest from reference TRBV29-1 and TRBJ2-5, the complete variable domain is SAVISQKPSRDICQRGTSLTIQCQVDSQVTMMFWYRQQPGQSLTLIATANQGSEATYESGFVIDKFPISRPNLTFSTLTVSNMSPEDSSIYLCSVARLEGTQYFGPGTRLLVL.

This chain connects TRBV6-5 to TRBJ1-2; D remains unclear. V gave up 0 bases and J gave up 8 bases, with 13 bases separating them. The CDR3 runs to 14 residues. Germline CDR1 MNHEY, CDR2 SVGAGI. CDR3 nucleotide sequence: TGTGCCAGCAGTTACTCGAGGTCCCGGTACGGCTACACCTTC. Translation: CASSYSRSRYGYTF.

This chain connects TRBV6-6 to TRBJ2-7; 7 bases fit TRBD2. The CDR3 is 15 residues long. J was trimmed by 2 bases and V by 5 bases; bases with no gene match: 9. Germline V lookup: CDR1 MNHNY, CDR2 SVGAGI (reference sequence). The CDR3 DNA sequence: TGTGCCAGCAGTCCCCGGGGGGAGGCTACCTACGAGCAGTACTTC. Translation: CASSPRGEATYEQYF.

The chain uses TRBV19 and TRBJ1-5; tentatively, D is TRBD1 (5 bases). Trimming took 6 bases from V and 0 from J, leaving 15 bases between them. CDR3 length equals 16 residues. The germline gives CDR1 LNHDA, CDR2 SQIVND (reference sequence). CDR3 bases: TGTGCCAGTAGGGCGGGCAGGGCGGTTAGCAATCAGCCCCAGCATTTT. Amino acid sequence: CASRAGRAVSNQPQHF.

This rearrangement joins TRBV6-1 to TRBJ2-3, with D perhaps matching TRBD1 (6 bases). Trimming left V 6 bases short and J 1 base short, with 8 bases between. Germline values: CDR1 MNHNS, CDR2 SASEGT. The CDR3 has 13 residues. The CDR3 loop is CASRRQGTDTQYF. As DNA, the CDR3 is TGTGCCAGCAGGCGACAGGGCACAGATACGCAGTATTTT.

This clone has just one count. V is TRBV7-3 and J is TRBJ2-5; D call uncertain. Germline lookup yields CDR1 SGHTA and CDR2 FQGTGA. V was trimmed by 2 bases and J by 5 bases, leaving 9 bases between them. The CDR3 has 13 residues. CDR3 nucleotides: TGTGCCAGCAGCTTACTTTCCAGCGAGACCCAGTACTTC. Protein product: CASSLLSSETQYF.

The gene calls are TRBV6-5 and TRBJ2-4; 7 bases are shared with TRBD2. The V and J ends lost 8 bases and 2 bases, in that order; junction bases with no gene match: 3. The CDR3 sequence is 13 residues long. Germline assignment: CDR1 MNHEY and CDR2 SVGAGI. CDR3 coding DNA: TGTGCCAGCCGAGCGGGGACCAAAAACATTCAGTACTTC. Its translation is CASRAGTKNIQYF.

The rearrangement uses TRBV6-1 and TRBJ2-5; 10 nucleotides match TRBD2. The CDR3 has 17 amino acids. Germline loops: CDR1 MNHNS, CDR2 SASEGT. J lost 4 bases, V lost 4 bases, and 12 bases had no gene match. The CDR3 DNA is TGTGCCAGCAGTGGCGTGCTAGCGGGAGCCCCCATAGAGACCCAGTACTTC. Translating gives CASSGVLAGAPIETQYF.

This chain connects TRBV6-6 to TRBJ2-4; D uncertain. Germline loops: CDR1 MNHNY, CDR2 SVGAGI (reference sequence). V was shortened by 5 bases and J by 0 bases, with 11 bases between the two germline ends. The CDR3 spans 15 residues. The CDR3 spells CASSPAPLAKNIQYF. In DNA form, the CDR3 reads TGTGCCAGCAGTCCAGCACCGCTAGCCAAAAACATTCAGTACTTC.

The genes are TRBV7-6 and TRBJ2-5, with 12 bases aligning to TRBD1. Looked up from germline, CDR1 is SGHVS and CDR2 is FNYEAQ. V lost 4 bases, J lost 4 bases, and 10 bases stayed unmatched. This CDR3 is built from 17 residues. In DNA, the CDR3 is TGTGCCAGCAGCTCCTCCTGGGACAGGGGGCGGGGAGAGACCCAGTACTTC. Translation: CASSSSWDRGRGETQYF.

The rearrangement joins TRBV28 to TRBJ1-2, with D possibly TRBD1 on 5 matching bases. There are 15 residues in the CDR3. V shed 6 bases and J shed 4 bases, with 18 bases lying between them. Germline CDR1 MDHEN, CDR2 SYDVKM. CDR3 sequence: CASSYGGGIGYGYTF. The CDR3 coding sequence is TGTGCCAGCAGCTACGGGGGAGGGATCGGCTATGGCTACACCTTC.